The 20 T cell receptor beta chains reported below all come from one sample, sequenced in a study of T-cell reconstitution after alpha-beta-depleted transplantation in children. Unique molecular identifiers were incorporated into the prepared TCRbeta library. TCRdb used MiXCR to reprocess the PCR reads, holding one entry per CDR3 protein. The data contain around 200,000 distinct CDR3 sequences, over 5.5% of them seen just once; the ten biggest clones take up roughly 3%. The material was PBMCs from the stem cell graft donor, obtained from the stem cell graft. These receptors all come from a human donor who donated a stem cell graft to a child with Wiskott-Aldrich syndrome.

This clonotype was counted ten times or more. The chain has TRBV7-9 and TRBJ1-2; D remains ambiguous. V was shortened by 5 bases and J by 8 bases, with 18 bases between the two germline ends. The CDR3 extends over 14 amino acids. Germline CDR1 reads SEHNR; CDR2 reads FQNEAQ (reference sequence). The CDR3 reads CASSPPGGWVGYTF. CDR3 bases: TGTGCCAGCAGCCCGCCGGGAGGGTGGGTCGGCTACACCTTC.

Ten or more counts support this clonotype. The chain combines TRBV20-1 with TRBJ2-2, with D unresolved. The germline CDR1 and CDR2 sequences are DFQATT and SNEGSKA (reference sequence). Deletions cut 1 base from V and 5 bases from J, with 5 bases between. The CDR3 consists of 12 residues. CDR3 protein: CSARVGTGELFF. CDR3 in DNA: TGCAGTGCTAGAGTAGGGACCGGGGAGCTGTTTTTT.

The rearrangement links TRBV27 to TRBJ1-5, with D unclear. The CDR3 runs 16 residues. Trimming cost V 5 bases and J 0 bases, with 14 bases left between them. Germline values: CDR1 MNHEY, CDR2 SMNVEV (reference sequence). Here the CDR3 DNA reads TGTGCCAGCAGTCCGGGCGCAAGGAATAGCAATCAGCCCCAGCATTTT. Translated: CASSPGARNSNQPQHF.

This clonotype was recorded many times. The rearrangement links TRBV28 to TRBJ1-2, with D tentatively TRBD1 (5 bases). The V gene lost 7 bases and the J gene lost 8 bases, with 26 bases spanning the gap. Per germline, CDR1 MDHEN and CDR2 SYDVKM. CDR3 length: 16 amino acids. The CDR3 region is CASIGATTLGFRGYTF. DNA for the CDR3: TGTGCCAGCATTGGGGCGACGACGCTGGGATTCAGGGGCTACACCTTC.

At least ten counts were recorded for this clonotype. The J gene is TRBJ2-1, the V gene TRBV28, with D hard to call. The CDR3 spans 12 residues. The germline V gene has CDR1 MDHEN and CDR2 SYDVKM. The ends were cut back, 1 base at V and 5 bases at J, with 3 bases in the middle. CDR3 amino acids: CASSLSHNEQFF. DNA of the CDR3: TGTGCCAGCAGTTTATCTCACAATGAGCAGTTCTTC.

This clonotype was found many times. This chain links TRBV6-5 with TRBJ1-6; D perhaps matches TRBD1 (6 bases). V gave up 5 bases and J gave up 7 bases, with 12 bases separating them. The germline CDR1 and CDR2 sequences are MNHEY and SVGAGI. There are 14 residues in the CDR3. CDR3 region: CASSLQGNNSPLHF. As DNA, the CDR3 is TGTGCCAGCAGTCTACAGGGCAACAATTCACCCCTCCACTTT.

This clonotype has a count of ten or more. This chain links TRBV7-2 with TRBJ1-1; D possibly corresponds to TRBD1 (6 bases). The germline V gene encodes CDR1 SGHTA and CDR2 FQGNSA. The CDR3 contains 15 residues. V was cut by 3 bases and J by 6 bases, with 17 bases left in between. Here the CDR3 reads CASSLQGAGGAEAFF. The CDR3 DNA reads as TGTGCCAGCAGCTTGCAAGGAGCGGGGGGCGCTGAAGCTTTCTTT.

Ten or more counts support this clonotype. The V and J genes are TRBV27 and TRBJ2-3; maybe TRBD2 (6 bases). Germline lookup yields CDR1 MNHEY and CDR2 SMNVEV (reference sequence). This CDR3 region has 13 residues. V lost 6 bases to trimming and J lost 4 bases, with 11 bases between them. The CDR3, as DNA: TGTGCCAGCAGCCGCGGGGAGGCAGATACGCAGTATTTT. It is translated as CASSRGEADTQYF.

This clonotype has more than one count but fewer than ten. In DNA form, the CDR3 reads TGTGCCAGCAGCCCGACAGGGGGGAGCTATGGCTACACCTTC. It encodes CASSPTGGSYGYTF. The chain links TRBV7-9 to TRBJ1-2; 9 nucleotides agree with TRBD1. The V segment lost 5 bases and the J segment 4 bases; nucleotides outside the gene matches: 5. The germline V gene has CDR1 SEHNR and CDR2 FQNEAQ (reference sequence). This CDR3 comprises 14 residues.

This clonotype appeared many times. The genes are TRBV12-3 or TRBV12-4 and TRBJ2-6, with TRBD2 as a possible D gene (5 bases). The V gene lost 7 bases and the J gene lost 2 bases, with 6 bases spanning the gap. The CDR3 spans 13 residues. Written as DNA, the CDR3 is TGTGCCAGCAATAGCGCTGGGGCCAACGTCCTGACTTTC. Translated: CASNSAGANVLTF.

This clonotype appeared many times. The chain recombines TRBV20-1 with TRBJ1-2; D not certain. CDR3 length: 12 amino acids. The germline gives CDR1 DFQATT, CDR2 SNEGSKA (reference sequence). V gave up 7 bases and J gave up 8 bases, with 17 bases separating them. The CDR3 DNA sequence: TGCAGTGGAATCAAGGGAACGGTCGGCTACACCTTC. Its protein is CSGIKGTVGYTF.

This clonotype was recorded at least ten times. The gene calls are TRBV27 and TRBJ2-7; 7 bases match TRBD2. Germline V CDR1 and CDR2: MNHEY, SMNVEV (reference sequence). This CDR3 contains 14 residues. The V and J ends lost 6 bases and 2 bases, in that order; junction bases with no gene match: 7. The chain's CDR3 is CASSLLAEAYEQYF. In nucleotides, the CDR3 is TGTGCCAGCAGCTTGCTAGCGGAGGCCTACGAGCAGTACTTC.

The CDR3 sequence: CASSSAREETQYF. The CDR3, as DNA: TGTGCCAGCAGCTCCGCTAGGGAAGAGACCCAGTACTTC. The chain links TRBV7-2 to TRBJ2-5; D unresolved. From germline, CDR1 is SGHTA and CDR2 FQGNSA. The CDR3 contains 13 residues. V lost 4 bases to trimming and J lost 3 bases, with 9 bases between them.

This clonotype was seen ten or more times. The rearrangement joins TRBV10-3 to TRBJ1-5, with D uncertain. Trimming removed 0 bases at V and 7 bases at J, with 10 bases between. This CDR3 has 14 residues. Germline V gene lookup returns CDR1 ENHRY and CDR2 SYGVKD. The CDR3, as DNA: TGTGCCATCAGTGAGTCTTATGGGAGACAGCCCCAGCATTTT. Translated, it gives CAISESYGRQPQHF.

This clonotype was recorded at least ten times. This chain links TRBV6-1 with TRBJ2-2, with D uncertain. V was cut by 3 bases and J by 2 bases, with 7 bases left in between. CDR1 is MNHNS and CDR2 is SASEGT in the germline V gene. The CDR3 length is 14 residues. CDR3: CASSDRVNTGELFF. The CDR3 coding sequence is TGTGCCAGCAGTGATCGGGTAAACACCGGGGAGCTGTTTTTT.

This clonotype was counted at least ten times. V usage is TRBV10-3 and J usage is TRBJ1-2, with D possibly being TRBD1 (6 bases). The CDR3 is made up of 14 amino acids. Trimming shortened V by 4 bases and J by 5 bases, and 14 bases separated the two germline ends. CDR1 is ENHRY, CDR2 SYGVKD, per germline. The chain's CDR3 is CAISGDTGSYGYTF. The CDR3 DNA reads TGTGCCATCAGTGGGGACACGGGTAGTTATGGCTACACCTTC.

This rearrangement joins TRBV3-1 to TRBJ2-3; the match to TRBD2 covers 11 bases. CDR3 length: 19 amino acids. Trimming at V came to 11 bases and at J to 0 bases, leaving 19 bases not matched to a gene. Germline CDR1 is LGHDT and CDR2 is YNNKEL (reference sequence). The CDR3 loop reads CAFSSPPWTSGLSTDTQYF. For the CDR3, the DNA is TGTGCCTTCAGTTCACCCCCCTGGACTAGCGGGCTTAGCACAGATACGCAGTATTTT.

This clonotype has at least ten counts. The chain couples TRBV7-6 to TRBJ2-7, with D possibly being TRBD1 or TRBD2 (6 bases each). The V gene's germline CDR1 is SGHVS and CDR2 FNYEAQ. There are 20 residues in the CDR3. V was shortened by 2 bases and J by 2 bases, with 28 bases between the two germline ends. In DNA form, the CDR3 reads TGTGCCAGCAGCTTAAGTTTAGCGGACAGTCCTCTGGACAGTCCCTACGAGCAGTACTTC. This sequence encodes CASSLSLADSPLDSPYEQYF.

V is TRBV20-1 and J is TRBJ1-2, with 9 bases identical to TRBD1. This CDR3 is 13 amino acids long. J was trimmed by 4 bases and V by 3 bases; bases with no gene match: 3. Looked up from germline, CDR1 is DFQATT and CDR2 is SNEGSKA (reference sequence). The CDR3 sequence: CSASTTGGYGYTF. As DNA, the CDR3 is TGCAGTGCTAGTACGACAGGGGGCTATGGCTACACCTTC.

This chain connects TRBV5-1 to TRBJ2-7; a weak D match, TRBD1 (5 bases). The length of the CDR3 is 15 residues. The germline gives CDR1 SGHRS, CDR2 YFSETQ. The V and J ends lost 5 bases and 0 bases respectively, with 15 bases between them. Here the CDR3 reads CASSFLGDPSYEQYF. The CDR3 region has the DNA TGCGCCAGCAGTTTTTTAGGGGATCCCTCCTACGAGCAGTACTTC.